This record concerns one T cell receptor beta chain sequence. The antigen remains unidentified. Germline assignment: CDR1 SGHNT and CDR2 YYREEE (reference sequence). CDR3 length: 11 amino acids. Trimming took off 4 bases at V and 11 bases at J, with 13 bases between the two ends. The data were obtained in a study of cytomegalovirus exposure and HLA in healthy donors. Study results and caveats: It was only CMV serostatus that was available as immune exposure information.

It was with 60 Vbeta and 13 Jbeta primers that the PCR ran. Repertoires were generated with immunoSEQ multiplex PCR, while TCRdb's copy carries only in-frame clones and drops some. The table includes 200,000 to 300,000 clones, about four fifths detected once. The sequencing input was PBMCs. V is TRBV5-4 and J is TRBJ2-7, with D possibly being TRBD2 (6 bases). This TCR came from a woman aged 35 to 49 in good health and CMV-seropositive. DNA of the CDR3: TGTGCCAGCAGCACCAGGGAGGTAGAGTACTTC. Residues: CASSTREVEYF.